The 9 T cell receptor beta chains below all came from one sample that was sequenced in a study of beta chain features in type 1 diabetes. Every bit of the isolated RNA underwent reverse transcription, so sequencing read expressed TCRB transcripts. The method was immunoSEQ multiplex PCR; TCRdb's version includes in-frame clones alone and lacks a portion of them. The table includes 600,000 to 650,000 clones, 15% to 18% detected once. Sample: naive CD4+ T cells from blood. The receptor set was obtained from a man younger than 35 in good health.

This clone was seen only a few times. The CDR3 nucleotides read TGTGCCAGCAGCCAAGGGGGCCTAGTAGGCTACACCTTC. This sequence encodes CASSQGGLVGYTF. The chain has TRBV14 and TRBJ1-2; tentative D call: TRBD1 (5 bases). There are 13 residues in the CDR3. CDR1 is SGHDN, CDR2 FVKESK, per germline. V lost 1 base and J lost 8, with 11 bases in between.

This clone was found a few times. V is TRBV27 and J is TRBJ1-2; no firm D call. V shed 5 bases and J shed 4 bases, with 11 bases lying between them. CDR1 is MNHEY, CDR2 SMNVEV, per germline (reference sequence). This CDR3 is built from 13 residues. The CDR3 here is CASSKDFFYGYTF. The CDR3 region has the DNA TGTGCCAGCAGTAAAGACTTCTTCTATGGCTACACCTTC.

This clone was found a few times. The chain couples TRBV11-2 to TRBJ2-1; 7 nucleotides match TRBD2. Germline lookup yields CDR1 SGHAT and CDR2 FQNNGV. This CDR3 spans 16 amino acids. V gave up 6 bases and J gave up 9 bases; unmatched junction bases: 17. CDR3 sequence (DNA): TGTGCCAGCAGAAAACCGGGACTACCTAATGGCGGTGAGCAGTTCTTC. Encoded protein: CASRKPGLPNGGEQFF.

This sequence joins TRBV7-2 and TRBJ2-7, with TRBD2 matching 7 bases. This CDR3 contains 16 residues. Germline lookup yields CDR1 SGHTA and CDR2 FQGNSA. Trimming at V came to 5 bases and at J to 0 bases, leaving 10 bases not matched to a gene. In DNA, the CDR3 is TGTGCCAGCAGCCGCGCAGCCCGGGACTACTCCTACGAGCAGTACTTC. Amino acid sequence: CASSRAARDYSYEQYF.

The CDR3 DNA is TGTGCCAGCACCAAGGGGGCGGCCCAGGATGGGGAGTACTTC. It yields the protein CASTKGAAQDGEYF. This chain links TRBV7-9 with TRBJ2-7; 7 bases match TRBD1. CDR1 SEHNR and CDR2 FQNEAQ come from the germline V gene (reference sequence). The CDR3 sequence is 14 residues long. Trimming cost V 7 bases and J 11 bases; bases outside gene matches: 17.

This sequence joins TRBV7-2 and TRBJ1-2, with unresolved D. CDR1 is SGHTA and CDR2 is FQGNSA in the germline V gene. Trimming pared 2 bases from V and 5 bases from J, leaving 9 bases between. The CDR3 is made up of 13 amino acids. CDR3 sequence reads: CASSLFAAYGYTF. The CDR3 DNA reads as TGTGCCAGCAGCTTATTCGCGGCGTATGGCTACACCTTC.

The chain has TRBV18 and TRBJ2-3; 7 bases align to TRBD1. This CDR3 comprises 17 residues. V shed 1 base, J shed 4 bases, and the junction held 11 bases outside the gene matches. Per germline, CDR1 KGHSH and CDR2 LQKENI. The chain's CDR3 is CASSPQGASPHADTQYF. DNA of the CDR3: TGTGCCAGCTCACCACAGGGGGCGAGTCCCCATGCAGATACGCAGTATTTT. The variable domain in full, completed from reference TRBV18 and TRBJ2-3, reads NAGVMQNPRHLVRRRGQEARLRCSPMKGHSHVYWYRQLPEEGLKFMVYLQKENIIDESGMPKERFSAEFPKEGPSILRIQQVVRGDSAAYFCASSPQGASPHADTQYFGPGTRLTVL.

This rearrangement joins TRBV18 to TRBJ2-7, with 9 bases matching TRBD1. This CDR3 comprises 16 residues. The trim removed 4 bases at V and 2 bases at J, leaving 9 bases unmatched. Germline V gives CDR1 KGHSH, CDR2 LQKENI. DNA for the CDR3: TGTGCCAGCTCACTTAACGTCGGGACAGGGACCTACGAGCAGTACTTC. Its translation: CASSLNVGTGTYEQYF.

As to this clone: This specimen includes other DNA sequences encoding the same CDR3. The rearrangement uses TRBV19 and TRBJ2-7; possible D gene TRBD1, 5 bases. This CDR3 has 11 amino acids. V shed 4 bases and J shed 4 bases, with 5 bases lying between them. The germline gives CDR1 LNHDA, CDR2 SQIVND (reference sequence). In DNA form, the CDR3 reads TGTGCCAGTAGTACAGGGTACGAGCAGTACTTC. It translates to CASSTGYEQYF.